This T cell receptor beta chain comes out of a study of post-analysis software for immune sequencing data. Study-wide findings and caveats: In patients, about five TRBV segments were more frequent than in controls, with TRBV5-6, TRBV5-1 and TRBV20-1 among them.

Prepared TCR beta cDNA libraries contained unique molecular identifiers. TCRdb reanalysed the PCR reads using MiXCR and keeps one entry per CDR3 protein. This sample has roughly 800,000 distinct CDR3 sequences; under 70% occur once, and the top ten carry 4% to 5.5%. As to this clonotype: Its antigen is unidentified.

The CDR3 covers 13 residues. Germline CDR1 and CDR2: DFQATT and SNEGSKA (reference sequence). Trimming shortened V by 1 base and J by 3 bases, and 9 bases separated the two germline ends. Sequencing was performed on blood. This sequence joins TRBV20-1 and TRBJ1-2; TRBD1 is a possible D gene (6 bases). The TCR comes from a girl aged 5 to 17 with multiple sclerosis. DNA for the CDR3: TGCAGTGCTAGAGTCAGGGGCTACTATGGCTACACCTTC. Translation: CSARVRGYYGYTF.